The TCR beta chain described here comes from a study of blood T cells in healthy people across ages. The V gene's germline CDR1 is DFQATT and CDR2 SNEGSKA (reference sequence). The CDR3 extends over 19 amino acids. V was clipped by 3 bases and J by 0 bases; unmatched bases: 13. This clonotype has at least ten counts. Primed by a sample-barcoded 5' primer and a J-beta primer mix, a second PCR proceeded for about 7 to 12 cycles. Using its own MiXCR run on the 5' RACE reads, TCRdb lists one record per CDR3 protein. The sample lists around 870,000 distinct CDR3 sequences; under 35% were seen once. The source is a woman aged 80 or older in good health. This rearrangement joins TRBV20-1 to TRBJ1-5; 11 bases map to TRBD1. The source material was blood. DNA for the CDR3: TGCAGTGCTAGTGGGGGCGAGGGACAGGGGGTTTATAGCAATCAGCCCCAGCATTTT. Its translation: CSASGGEGQGVYSNQPQHF.